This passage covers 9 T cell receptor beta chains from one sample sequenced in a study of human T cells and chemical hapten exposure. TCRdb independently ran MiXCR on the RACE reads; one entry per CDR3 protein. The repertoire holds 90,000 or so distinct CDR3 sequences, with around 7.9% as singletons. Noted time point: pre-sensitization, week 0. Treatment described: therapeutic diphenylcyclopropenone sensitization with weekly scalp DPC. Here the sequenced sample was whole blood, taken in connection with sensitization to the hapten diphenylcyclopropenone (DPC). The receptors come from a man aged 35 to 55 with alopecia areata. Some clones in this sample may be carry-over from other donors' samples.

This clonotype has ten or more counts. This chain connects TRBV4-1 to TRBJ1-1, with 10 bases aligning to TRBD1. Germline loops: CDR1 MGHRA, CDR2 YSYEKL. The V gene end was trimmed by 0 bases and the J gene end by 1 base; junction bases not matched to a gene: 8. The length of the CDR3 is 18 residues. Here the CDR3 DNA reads TGCGCCAGCAGCCAAGATCGAAGACAGGGGGCTTCGAACACTGAAGCTTTCTTT. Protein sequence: CASSQDRRQGASNTEAFF.

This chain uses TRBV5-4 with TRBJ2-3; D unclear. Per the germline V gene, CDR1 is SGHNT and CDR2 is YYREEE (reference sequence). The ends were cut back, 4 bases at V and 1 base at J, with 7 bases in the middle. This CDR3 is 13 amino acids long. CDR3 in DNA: TGTGCCAGCAGCCCTGGGGGCACAGATACGCAGTATTTT. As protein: CASSPGGTDTQYF.

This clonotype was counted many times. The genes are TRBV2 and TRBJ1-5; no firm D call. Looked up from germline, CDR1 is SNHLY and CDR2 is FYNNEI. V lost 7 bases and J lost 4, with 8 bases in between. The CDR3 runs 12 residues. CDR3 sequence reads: CASTIGNQPQHF. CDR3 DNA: TGTGCCAGCACGATAGGAAATCAGCCCCAGCATTTT. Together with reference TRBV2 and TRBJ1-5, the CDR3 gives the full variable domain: EPEVTQTPSHQVTQMGQEVILRCVPISNHLYFYWYRQILGQKVEFLVSFYNNEISEKSEIFDDQFSVERPDGSNFTLKIRSTKLEDSAMYFCASTIGNQPQHFGDGTRLSIL.

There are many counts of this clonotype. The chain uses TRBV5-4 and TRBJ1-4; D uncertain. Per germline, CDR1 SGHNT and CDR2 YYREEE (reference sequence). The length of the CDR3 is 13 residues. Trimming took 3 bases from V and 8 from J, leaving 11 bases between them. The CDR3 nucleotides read TGTGCCAGCAGCTCTGTTGACCAGGAAAAACTGTTTTTT. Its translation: CASSSVDQEKLFF.

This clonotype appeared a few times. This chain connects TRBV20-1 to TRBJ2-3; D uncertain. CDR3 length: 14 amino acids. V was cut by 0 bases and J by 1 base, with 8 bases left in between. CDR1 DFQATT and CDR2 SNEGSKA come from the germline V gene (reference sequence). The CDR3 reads CSARDLQGTDTQYF. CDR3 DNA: TGCAGTGCTAGAGATCTTCAGGGCACAGATACGCAGTATTTT.

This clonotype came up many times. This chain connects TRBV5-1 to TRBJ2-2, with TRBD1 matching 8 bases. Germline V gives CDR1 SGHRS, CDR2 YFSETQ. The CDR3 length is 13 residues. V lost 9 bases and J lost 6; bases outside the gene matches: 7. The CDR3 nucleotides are TGCGCCATAGCGACAGGGGACGCCGGGGAGCTGTTTTTT. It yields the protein CAIATGDAGELFF. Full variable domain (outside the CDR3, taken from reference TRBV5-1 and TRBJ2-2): KAGVTQTPRYLIKTRGQQVTLSCSPISGHRSVSWYQQTPGQGLQFLFEYFSETQRNKGNFPGRFSGRQFSNSRSEMNVSTLELGDSALYLCAIATGDAGELFFGEGSRLTVL.

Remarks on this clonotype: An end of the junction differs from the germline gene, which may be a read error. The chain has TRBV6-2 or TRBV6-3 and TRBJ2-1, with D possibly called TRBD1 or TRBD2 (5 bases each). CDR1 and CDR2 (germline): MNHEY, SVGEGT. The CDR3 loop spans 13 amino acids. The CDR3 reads CTSSYSRDDEQFF. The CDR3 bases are TGTACCAGCAGTTACTCTAGGGACGATGAGCAGTTCTTC.

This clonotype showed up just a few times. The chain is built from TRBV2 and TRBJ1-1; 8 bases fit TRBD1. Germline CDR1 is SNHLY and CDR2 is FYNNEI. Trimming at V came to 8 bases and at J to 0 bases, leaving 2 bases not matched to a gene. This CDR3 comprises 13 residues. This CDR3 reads CASGQGLNTEAFF. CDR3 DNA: TGTGCCAGCGGACAGGGACTGAACACTGAAGCTTTCTTT.

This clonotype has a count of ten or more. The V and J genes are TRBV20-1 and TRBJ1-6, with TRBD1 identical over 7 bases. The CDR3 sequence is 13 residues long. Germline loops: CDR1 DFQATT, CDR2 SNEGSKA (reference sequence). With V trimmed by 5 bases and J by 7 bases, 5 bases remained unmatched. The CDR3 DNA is TGCAGTGCTTACAGGGGTGGCAATTCACCCCTCCACTTT. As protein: CSAYRGGNSPLHF.